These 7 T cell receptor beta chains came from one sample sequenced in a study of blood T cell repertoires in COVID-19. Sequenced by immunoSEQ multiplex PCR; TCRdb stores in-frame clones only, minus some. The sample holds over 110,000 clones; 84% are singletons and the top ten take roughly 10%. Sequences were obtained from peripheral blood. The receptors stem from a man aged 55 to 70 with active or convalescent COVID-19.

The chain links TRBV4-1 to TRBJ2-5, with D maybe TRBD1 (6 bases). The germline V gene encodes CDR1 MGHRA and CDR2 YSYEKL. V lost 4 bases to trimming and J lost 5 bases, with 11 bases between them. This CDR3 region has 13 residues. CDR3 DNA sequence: TGCGCCAGCAGCCGCCTCAGGGGTGAGACCCAGTACTTC. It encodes CASSRLRGETQYF.

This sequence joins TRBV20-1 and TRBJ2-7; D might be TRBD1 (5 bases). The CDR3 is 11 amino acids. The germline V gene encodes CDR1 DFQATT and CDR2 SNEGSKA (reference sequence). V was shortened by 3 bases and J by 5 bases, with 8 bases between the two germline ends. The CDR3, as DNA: TGCAGTGCTAGGGCAGGGCACGAGCAGTACGTC. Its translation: CSARAGHEQYV.

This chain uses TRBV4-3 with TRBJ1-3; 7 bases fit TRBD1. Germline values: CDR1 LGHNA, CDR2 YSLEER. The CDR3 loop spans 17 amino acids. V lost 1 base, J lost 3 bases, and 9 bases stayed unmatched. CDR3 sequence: CASSQGTGAFVGNTIYF. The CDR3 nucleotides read TGCGCCAGCAGCCAAGGTACAGGGGCATTCGTTGGAAACACCATATATTTT.

The CDR3, as DNA: TGTGCCATCAGTGATACCGCAGGGGGCTACTACAATGAGCAGTTCTTC. Translating it yields CAISDTAGGYYNEQFF. V gene TRBV10-3 combines with J gene TRBJ2-1; 8 nucleotides agree with TRBD1. This CDR3 region has 16 residues. V was pared by 3 bases and J by 3 bases, with 7 bases of the junction left unmatched. Germline V gene data show CDR1 as ENHRY and CDR2 as SYGVKD.

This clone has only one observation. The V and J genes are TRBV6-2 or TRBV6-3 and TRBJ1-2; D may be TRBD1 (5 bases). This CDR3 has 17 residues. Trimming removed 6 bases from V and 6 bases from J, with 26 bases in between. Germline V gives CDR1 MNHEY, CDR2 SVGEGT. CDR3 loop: CASSPLNPRVDVDGYTF. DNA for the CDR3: TGTGCCAGCAGCCCACTTAACCCCAGGGTGGATGTGGATGGCTACACCTTC.

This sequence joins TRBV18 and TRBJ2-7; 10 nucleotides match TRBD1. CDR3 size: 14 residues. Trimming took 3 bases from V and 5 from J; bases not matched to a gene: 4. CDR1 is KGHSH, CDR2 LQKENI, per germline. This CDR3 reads CASSPGTGVNEQYF. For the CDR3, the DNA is TGTGCCAGCTCACCGGGGACAGGGGTAAACGAGCAGTACTTC.

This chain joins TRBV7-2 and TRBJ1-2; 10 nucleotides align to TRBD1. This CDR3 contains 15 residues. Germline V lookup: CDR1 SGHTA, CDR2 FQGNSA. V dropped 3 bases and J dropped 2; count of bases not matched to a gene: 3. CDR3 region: CASSFRDRGNYGYTF. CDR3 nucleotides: TGTGCCAGCAGCTTCCGGGACAGGGGAAACTATGGCTACACCTTC.